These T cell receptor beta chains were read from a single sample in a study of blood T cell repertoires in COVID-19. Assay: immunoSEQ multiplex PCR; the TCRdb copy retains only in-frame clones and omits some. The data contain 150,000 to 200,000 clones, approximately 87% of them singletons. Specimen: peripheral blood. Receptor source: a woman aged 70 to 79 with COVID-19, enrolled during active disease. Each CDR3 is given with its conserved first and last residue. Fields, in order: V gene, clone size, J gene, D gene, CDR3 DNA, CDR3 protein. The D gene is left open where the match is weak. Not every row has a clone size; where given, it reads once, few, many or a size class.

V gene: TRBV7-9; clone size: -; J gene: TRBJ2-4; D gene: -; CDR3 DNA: TGTGCCAGCAGCTTCCCCTCGGGCATTCAGTACTTC; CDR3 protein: CASSFPSGIQYF
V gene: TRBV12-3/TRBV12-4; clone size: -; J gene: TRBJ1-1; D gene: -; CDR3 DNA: TGTGCCAGCAGCCAGGGGTGGCCTGAAGCTTTCTTT; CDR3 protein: CASSQGWPEAFF
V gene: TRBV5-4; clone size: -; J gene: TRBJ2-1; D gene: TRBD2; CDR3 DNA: TGTGCCAGCAGCTTGGATCCAGCGGGAAGGAATGAGCAGTTCTTC; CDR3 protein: CASSLDPAGRNEQFF
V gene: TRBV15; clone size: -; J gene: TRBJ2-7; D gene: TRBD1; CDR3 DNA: TGTGCCACCAGCAGGGACAGGGGGGCATACGAGCAGTACTTC; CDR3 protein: CATSRDRGAYEQYF
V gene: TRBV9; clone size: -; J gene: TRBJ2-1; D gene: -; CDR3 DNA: TGTGCCAGCAGCGTAGATGGAGGGAGGGGGAATGAGCAGTTCTTC; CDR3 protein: CASSVDGGRGNEQFF
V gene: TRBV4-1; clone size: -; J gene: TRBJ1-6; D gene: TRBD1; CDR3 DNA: TGCGCCAGCAGCCAAGATCCGTTCCGGACAGGATTGGATTCACCCCTCCACTTT; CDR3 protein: CASSQDPFRTGLDSPLHF
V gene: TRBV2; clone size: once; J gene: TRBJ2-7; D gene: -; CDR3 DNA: TGTGCCACCGGAGAGGGTAGATACTACGAGCAGTACTTC; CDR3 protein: CATGEGRYYEQYF
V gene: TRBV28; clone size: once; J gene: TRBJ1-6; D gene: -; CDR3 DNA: TGTGCCAGCAGCCTGACCTGGGCTGGGTCACCCCTCCACTTT; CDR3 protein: CASSLTWAGSPLHF
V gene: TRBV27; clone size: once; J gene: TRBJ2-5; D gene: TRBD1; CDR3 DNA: TGTGCCAGCAGTTCAGGGGGCTTTCAAGAGACCCAGTACTTC; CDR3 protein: CASSSGGFQETQYF
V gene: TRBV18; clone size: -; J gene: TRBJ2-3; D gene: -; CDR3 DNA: TGTGCCAGCCTTCGCTCGGGAGCTGAAGATACGCAGTATTTT; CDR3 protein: CASLRSGAEDTQYF
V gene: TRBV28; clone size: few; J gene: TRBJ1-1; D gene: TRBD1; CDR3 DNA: TGTGCCAGCAGACTGGACAGGGATCCTGAAGCTTTCTTT; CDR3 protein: CASRLDRDPEAFF
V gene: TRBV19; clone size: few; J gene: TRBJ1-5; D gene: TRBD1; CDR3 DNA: TGTGCCAGTAACGAGGACAGGACGGATCAGCCCCAGCATTTT; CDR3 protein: CASNEDRTDQPQHF
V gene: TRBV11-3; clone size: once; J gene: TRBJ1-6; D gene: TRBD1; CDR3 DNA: TGTGCCAGCAGCCCCGATGAGGGACAGGGCAATTCACCCCTCCACTTT; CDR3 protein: CASSPDEGQGNSPLHF
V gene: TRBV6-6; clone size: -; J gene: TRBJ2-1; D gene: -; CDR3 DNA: TGTGCCAGCAGTTCCGGGACGGGAGCGGACAATGAGCAGTTCTTC; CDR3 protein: CASSSGTGADNEQFF